The T cell receptor beta chain under discussion was sequenced for a study of OX40 agonist ivuxolimab in advanced cancers. Overall study: The dose-escalation cohort had hepatocellular carcinoma, melanoma, renal cell or head and neck cancer. Patients with prior anti-PD-1, anti-PD-L1 or anti-CTLA-4 therapy were eligible; less than 50% had some.

Sequencing was performed with immunoSEQ multiplex PCR; in TCRdb, only in-frame clones are kept and a portion is missing. The sample includes about 30,000 clones, roughly four fifths seen only once; the top ten take approximately 20%. Whole-study findings and limits: In the 0.1-3.0 mg/kg groups, partial responders showed among the lowest expansion.

Concerning this clone: Its antigen remains unknown.

This receptor was obtained from an adult with an advanced solid tumor such as melanoma, head and neck, liver or kidney cancer. The starting material was CD4+ or CD8+ T cells sorted from blood, obtained in a trial of the OX40 agonist ivuxolimab.

DNA for the CDR3: TGTGCCAGCAGCTTAGAGGCAGGGGCCGACAATGAGCAGTTCTTC. Amino acids: CASSLEAGADNEQFF. The V gene is TRBV11-2, the J gene TRBJ2-1; D possibly corresponds to TRBD1 (6 bases). The CDR3 has 15 residues. CDR1 is SGHAT, CDR2 FQNNGV, per germline. V shed 0 bases and J shed 5 bases, with 11 bases lying between them.